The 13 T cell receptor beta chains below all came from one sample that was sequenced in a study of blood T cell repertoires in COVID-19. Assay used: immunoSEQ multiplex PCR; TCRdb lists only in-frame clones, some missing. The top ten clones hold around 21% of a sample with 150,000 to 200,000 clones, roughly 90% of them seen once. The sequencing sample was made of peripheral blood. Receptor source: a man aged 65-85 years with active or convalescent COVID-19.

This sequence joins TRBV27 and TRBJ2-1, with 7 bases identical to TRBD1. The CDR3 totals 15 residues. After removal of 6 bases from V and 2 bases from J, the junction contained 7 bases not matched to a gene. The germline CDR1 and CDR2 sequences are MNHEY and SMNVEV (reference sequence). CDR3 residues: CASRGGQWAYNEQFF. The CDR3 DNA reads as TGTGCCAGCAGAGGGGGACAGTGGGCCTACAATGAGCAGTTCTTC.

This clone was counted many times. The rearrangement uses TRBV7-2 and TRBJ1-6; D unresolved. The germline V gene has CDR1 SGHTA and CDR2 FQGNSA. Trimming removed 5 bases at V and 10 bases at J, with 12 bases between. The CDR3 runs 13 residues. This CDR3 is CASSDDKESPLHF. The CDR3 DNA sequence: TGTGCCAGCAGCGACGACAAGGAATCACCCCTCCACTTT.

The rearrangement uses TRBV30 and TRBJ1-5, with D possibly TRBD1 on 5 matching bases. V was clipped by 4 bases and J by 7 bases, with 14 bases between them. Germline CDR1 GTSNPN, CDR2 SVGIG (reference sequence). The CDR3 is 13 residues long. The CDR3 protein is CAWNGAEGQPQHF. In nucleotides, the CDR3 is TGTGCCTGGAATGGGGCGGAGGGGCAGCCCCAGCATTTT.

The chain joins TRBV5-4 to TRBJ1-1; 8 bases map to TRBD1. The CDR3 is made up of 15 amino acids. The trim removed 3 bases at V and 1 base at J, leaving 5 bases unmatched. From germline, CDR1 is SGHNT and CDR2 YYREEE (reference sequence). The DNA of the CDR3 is TGTGCCAGCAGCTCTGCGGACAGGGCGAACACTGAAGCTTTCTTT. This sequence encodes CASSSADRANTEAFF.

CDR3 DNA: TGTGCCAGCCTTAAGAGTCCGAGAAATACGAACACCGGGGAGCTGTTTTTT. It specifies CASLKSPRNTNTGELFF. The rearrangement uses TRBV7-9 and TRBJ2-2; D is unresolved. CDR3 length: 17 residues. The V gene's germline CDR1 is SEHNR and CDR2 FQNEAQ (reference sequence). V lost 8 bases to trimming and J lost 0 bases, with 19 bases between them.

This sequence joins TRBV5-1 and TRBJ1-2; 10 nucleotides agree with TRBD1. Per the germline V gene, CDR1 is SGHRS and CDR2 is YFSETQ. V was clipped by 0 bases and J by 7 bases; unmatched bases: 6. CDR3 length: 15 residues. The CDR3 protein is CASSLGQGAGSGYTF. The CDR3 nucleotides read TGCGCCAGCAGCTTGGGACAGGGGGCTGGGAGTGGCTACACCTTC.

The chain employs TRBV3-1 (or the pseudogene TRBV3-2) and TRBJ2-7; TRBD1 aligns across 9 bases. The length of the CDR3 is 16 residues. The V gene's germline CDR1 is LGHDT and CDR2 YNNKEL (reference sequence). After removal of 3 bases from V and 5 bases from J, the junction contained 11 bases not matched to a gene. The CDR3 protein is CASSHSGTGLGDEQYF. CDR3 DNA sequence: TGTGCCAGCAGCCACTCCGGGACAGGGCTAGGGGACGAGCAGTACTTC.

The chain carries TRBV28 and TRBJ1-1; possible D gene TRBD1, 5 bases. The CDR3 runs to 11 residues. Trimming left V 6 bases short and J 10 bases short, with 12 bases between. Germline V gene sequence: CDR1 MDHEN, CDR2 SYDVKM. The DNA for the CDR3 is TGTGCCAGCAGCCTCGTCGGGGGAGCTTTCTTT. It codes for CASSLVGGAFF.

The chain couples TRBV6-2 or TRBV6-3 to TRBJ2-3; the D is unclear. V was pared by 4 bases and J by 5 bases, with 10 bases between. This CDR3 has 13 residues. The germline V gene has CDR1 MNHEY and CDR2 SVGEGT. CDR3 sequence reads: CASSSSSKDTQYF. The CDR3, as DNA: TGTGCCAGCAGTTCCTCTAGTAAAGATACGCAGTATTTT.

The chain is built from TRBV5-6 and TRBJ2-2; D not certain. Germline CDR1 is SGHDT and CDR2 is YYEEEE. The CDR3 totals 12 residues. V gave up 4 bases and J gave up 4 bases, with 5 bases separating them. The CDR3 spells CASSPGTGELFF. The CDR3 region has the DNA TGTGCCAGCAGCCCCGGCACCGGGGAGCTGTTTTTT.

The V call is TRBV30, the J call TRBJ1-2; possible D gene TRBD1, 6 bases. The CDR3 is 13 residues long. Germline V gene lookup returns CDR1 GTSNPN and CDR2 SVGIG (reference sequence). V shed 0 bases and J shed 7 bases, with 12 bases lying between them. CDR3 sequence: CAWSVGQGIGYTF. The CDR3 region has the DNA TGTGCCTGGAGTGTAGGGCAGGGGATTGGCTACACCTTC.

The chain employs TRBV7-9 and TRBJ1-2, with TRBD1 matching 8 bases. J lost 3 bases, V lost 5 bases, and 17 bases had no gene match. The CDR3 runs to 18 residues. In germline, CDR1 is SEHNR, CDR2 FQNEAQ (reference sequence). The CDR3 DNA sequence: TGTGCCAGCAGCCCGGACAGGGTGATAGCGCAGTCGGACTATGGCTACACCTTC. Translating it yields CASSPDRVIAQSDYGYTF.

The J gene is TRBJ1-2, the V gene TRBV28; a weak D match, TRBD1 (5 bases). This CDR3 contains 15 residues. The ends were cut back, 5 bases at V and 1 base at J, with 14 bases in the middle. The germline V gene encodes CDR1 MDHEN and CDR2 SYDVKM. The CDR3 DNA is TGTGCCAGCAGTCCCCCCGGGGGTTTTAACTATGGCTACACCTTC. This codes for CASSPPGGFNYGYTF.